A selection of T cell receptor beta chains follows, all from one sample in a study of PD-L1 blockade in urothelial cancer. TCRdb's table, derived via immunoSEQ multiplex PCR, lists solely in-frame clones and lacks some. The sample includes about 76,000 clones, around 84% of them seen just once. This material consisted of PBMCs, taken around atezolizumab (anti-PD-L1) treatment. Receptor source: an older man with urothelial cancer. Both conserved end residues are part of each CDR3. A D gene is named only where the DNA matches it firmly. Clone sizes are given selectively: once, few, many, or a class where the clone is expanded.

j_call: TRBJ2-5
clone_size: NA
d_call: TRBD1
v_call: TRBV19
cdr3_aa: CASKDRGKETQYF
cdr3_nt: TGTGCCAGCAAGGACAGGGGAAAAGAGACCCAGTACTTC

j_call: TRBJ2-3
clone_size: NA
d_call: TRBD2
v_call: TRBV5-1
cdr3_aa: CASTIAGVGPDTQYF
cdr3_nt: TGCGCCAGCACTATAGCGGGAGTCGGTCCAGATACGCAGTATTTT

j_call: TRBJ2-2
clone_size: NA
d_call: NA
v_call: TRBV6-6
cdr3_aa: CASNVLASGELFF
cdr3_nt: TGTGCCAGCAACGTACTAGCCTCCGGGGAGCTGTTTTTT

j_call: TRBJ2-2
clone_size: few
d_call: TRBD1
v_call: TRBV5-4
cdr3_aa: CASRLTGAGELFF
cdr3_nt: TGTGCCAGCAGGCTTACAGGGGCGGGGGAGCTGTTTTTT

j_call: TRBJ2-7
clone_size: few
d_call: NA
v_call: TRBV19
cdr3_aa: CASSLVDYEQYF
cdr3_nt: TGTGCCAGTAGCTTAGTAGACTACGAGCAGTACTTC

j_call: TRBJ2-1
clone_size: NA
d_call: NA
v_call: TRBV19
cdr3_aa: CASSTGLLNNEQFF
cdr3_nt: TGTGCCAGTAGTACCGGACTACTAAACAATGAGCAGTTCTTC

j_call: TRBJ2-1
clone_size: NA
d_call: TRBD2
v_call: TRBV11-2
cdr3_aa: CASSYPGLARINEQFF
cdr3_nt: TGTGCCAGCAGCTACCCGGGACTAGCGAGAATCAATGAGCAGTTCTTC

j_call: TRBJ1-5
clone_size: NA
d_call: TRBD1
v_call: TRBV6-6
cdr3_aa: CASFHGQGNQPQHF
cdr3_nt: TGTGCCAGCTTCCATGGACAGGGGAATCAGCCCCAGCATTTT

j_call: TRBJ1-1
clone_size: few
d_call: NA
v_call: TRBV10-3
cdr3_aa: CAISERGGLNTEAFF
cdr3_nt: TGTGCCATCAGTGAAAGGGGCGGTCTGAACACTGAAGCTTTCTTT

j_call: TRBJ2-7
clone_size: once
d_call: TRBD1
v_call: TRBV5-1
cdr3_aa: CASSLADRAGQYF
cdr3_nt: TGCGCCAGCAGCTTGGCTGACAGGGCTGGGCAGTACTTC